Listed below are T cell receptor beta chains from one sample, sequenced in a study of cytomegalovirus exposure and HLA in healthy donors. Repertoires were generated with immunoSEQ multiplex PCR, while TCRdb's copy carries only in-frame clones and drops some. Of about 130,000 clones listed, around 75% are singletons. The specimen sequenced was PBMCs. The receptors originated from a man in his thirties or forties in good health and CMV-seronegative. Both conserved end residues are part of each CDR3. The order of the fields is J gene, V gene, clone size, D gene, CDR3 DNA, CDR3 protein. D genes are given only for firm matches. Part of the rows lack a size; the others show once, few, many or a class for expanded clones.

j_call: TRBJ2-7
v_call: TRBV9
clone_size: .
d_call: TRBD1
cdr3_nt: TGTGCCAGCATCACCCCGCCGGGACAGGGATTATACGAGCAGTACTTC
cdr3_aa: CASITPPGQGLYEQYF

j_call: TRBJ1-1
v_call: TRBV30
clone_size: .
d_call: .
cdr3_nt: TGTGCCTGGAGTTCCAGGTCCTACGGTGAAGCTTTCTTT
cdr3_aa: CAWSSRSYGEAFF

j_call: TRBJ1-1
v_call: TRBV6-5
clone_size: .
d_call: .
cdr3_nt: TGTGCCAGCACCCGGGACACAGCGTTGAACACTGAAGCTTTCTTT
cdr3_aa: CASTRDTALNTEAFF

j_call: TRBJ1-5
v_call: TRBV19
clone_size: .
d_call: .
cdr3_nt: TGTGCCAGTAGCGGGGGATATAATCAGCCCCAGCATTTT
cdr3_aa: CASSGGYNQPQHF

j_call: TRBJ1-2
v_call: TRBV6-6
clone_size: .
d_call: .
cdr3_nt: TGTGCCAGCACTAACAGCCCGTCCTATGGCTACACCTTC
cdr3_aa: CASTNSPSYGYTF

j_call: TRBJ2-1
v_call: TRBV27
clone_size: .
d_call: TRBD1
cdr3_nt: TGTGCCAGCAGTTTAGGACAGGGCATATACAATGAGCAGTTCTTC
cdr3_aa: CASSLGQGIYNEQFF

j_call: TRBJ2-7
v_call: TRBV5-6
clone_size: .
d_call: .
cdr3_nt: TGTGCCAGCAGCTTTCCCCCCGGACAGAGTTACGAGCAGTACTTC
cdr3_aa: CASSFPPGQSYEQYF

j_call: TRBJ1-3
v_call: TRBV7-6
clone_size: .
d_call: TRBD1
cdr3_nt: TGTGCCAGCAGTTCCGACAGGGGCAACACCATATATTTT
cdr3_aa: CASSSDRGNTIYF

j_call: TRBJ2-1
v_call: TRBV7-2
clone_size: .
d_call: .
cdr3_nt: TGTGCCAGCAGCTTAATTGAGGCCGAGGGAGGTGGCGCAAATGAGCAGTTCTTC
cdr3_aa: CASSLIEAEGGGANEQFF

j_call: TRBJ2-1
v_call: TRBV6-4
clone_size: .
d_call: TRBD2
cdr3_nt: TGTGCCAGCAGTGCGACTAGCGGGAGAACGGTGGGTGAGCAGTTCTTC
cdr3_aa: CASSATSGRTVGEQFF

j_call: TRBJ1-4
v_call: TRBV21-1
clone_size: .
d_call: .
cdr3_nt: TGTGCCAGCGACGAGACAGGGGCTTTAAATGAAAAACTGTTTTTT
cdr3_aa: CASDETGALNEKLFF

j_call: TRBJ2-3
v_call: TRBV4-3
clone_size: few
d_call: TRBD2
cdr3_nt: TGCGCCAGCAGCCAGAATAGCGGGAGATATACGCAGTATTTT
cdr3_aa: CASSQNSGRYTQYF

j_call: TRBJ2-3
v_call: TRBV11-1
clone_size: .
d_call: TRBD2
cdr3_nt: TGTGCCAGCAGCTCCAGCGGGGGAGCAGATACGCAGTATTTT
cdr3_aa: CASSSSGGADTQYF

j_call: TRBJ1-5
v_call: TRBV28
clone_size: .
d_call: .
cdr3_nt: TGTGCCAGCAGAACGCAGGGAGGGCCCCAGCATTTT
cdr3_aa: CASRTQGGPQHF

j_call: TRBJ2-1
v_call: TRBV7-7
clone_size: .
d_call: .
cdr3_nt: TGTGCTAGCAGCTTAGCAGAAGCTGATGAGCAGTTCTTC
cdr3_aa: CASSLAEADEQFF

j_call: TRBJ2-1
v_call: TRBV4-3
clone_size: once
d_call: .
cdr3_nt: TGCGCCAGCAGCCAAGTAGCGGTGTACAATGAGCAGTTCTTC
cdr3_aa: CASSQVAVYNEQFF

j_call: TRBJ2-5
v_call: TRBV6-6
clone_size: once
d_call: TRBD2
cdr3_nt: TGTGCCAGCAAATGGGCGGGAGATAGGGGACAAGAGACCCAGTACTTC
cdr3_aa: CASKWAGDRGQETQYF

j_call: TRBJ2-1
v_call: TRBV28
clone_size: .
d_call: TRBD2
cdr3_nt: TGTGCCAGCCTCACTAGCGGGTCCTACAATGAGCAGTTCTTC
cdr3_aa: CASLTSGSYNEQFF

j_call: TRBJ1-2
v_call: TRBV6-5
clone_size: .
d_call: .
cdr3_nt: TGTGCCAGCAGTTATGCCACAGGTTACTATGGCTACACCTTC
cdr3_aa: CASSYATGYYGYTF

j_call: TRBJ1-1
v_call: TRBV6-6
clone_size: few
d_call: .
cdr3_nt: TGTGCCAGCAGACTCAGGGTTATGAACACTGAAGCTTTCTTT
cdr3_aa: CASRLRVMNTEAFF

j_call: TRBJ2-5
v_call: TRBV28
clone_size: .
d_call: TRBD2
cdr3_nt: TGTGCCAGCAGTTTATGGCTAACTGGACTAGAAGAGACCCAGTACTTC
cdr3_aa: CASSLWLTGLEETQYF

j_call: TRBJ2-1
v_call: TRBV28
clone_size: .
d_call: TRBD1
cdr3_nt: TGTGCCAGCAGCGGGGGACAGGCCACTAATGAGCAGTTCTTC
cdr3_aa: CASSGGQATNEQFF

j_call: TRBJ2-5
v_call: TRBV19
clone_size: .
d_call: .
cdr3_nt: TGTGCCAGTAGTATAACCCCCAGGGACCAAGAGACCCAGTACTTC
cdr3_aa: CASSITPRDQETQYF

j_call: TRBJ2-7
v_call: TRBV6-5
clone_size: .
d_call: TRBD2
cdr3_nt: TGTGCCAGCAGTTACGGGGAGGGCCCTGAAGGTGAGCAGTACTTC
cdr3_aa: CASSYGEGPEGEQYF

j_call: TRBJ2-7
v_call: TRBV2
clone_size: .
d_call: .
cdr3_nt: TGTGCCAGCACCTTTATACGTGGGGCCGGCTACGAGCAGTACTTC
cdr3_aa: CASTFIRGAGYEQYF

j_call: TRBJ2-1
v_call: TRBV2
clone_size: .
d_call: .
cdr3_nt: TGTGCCAGCCTCGAGAGCTCCTACAATGAGCAGTTCTTC
cdr3_aa: CASLESSYNEQFF

j_call: TRBJ2-1
v_call: TRBV7-6
clone_size: .
d_call: .
cdr3_nt: TGTGCCAGCAGCTTAGCGGTTGAAGGGGTACACAATGAGCAGTTCTTC
cdr3_aa: CASSLAVEGVHNEQFF

j_call: TRBJ2-5
v_call: TRBV9
clone_size: .
d_call: .
cdr3_nt: TGTGCCAGCAGCGAGGGGGGGGGTTGGGAGACCCAGTACTTC
cdr3_aa: CASSEGGGWETQYF

j_call: TRBJ2-5
v_call: TRBV7-2
clone_size: few
d_call: TRBD2
cdr3_nt: TGTGCCAGCAGCCCAATGCTAGCGGGAGTTCGGGAGACCCAGTACTTC
cdr3_aa: CASSPMLAGVRETQYF

j_call: TRBJ1-6
v_call: TRBV7-2
clone_size: few
d_call: .
cdr3_nt: TGTGCCAGCGCCGGACAAGTCGGATCACCCCTCCACTTT
cdr3_aa: CASAGQVGSPLHF

j_call: TRBJ2-7
v_call: TRBV4-3
clone_size: .
d_call: .
cdr3_nt: TGCGCCAGCAGCCAAGATACACCCAGCGAGCAGTACTTC
cdr3_aa: CASSQDTPSEQYF